This TCR beta chain comes out of a study of blood T cell repertoires in COVID-19. In the original processing: Reference gene primer amplification gave estimated nucleated cell counts. The protocol was immunoSEQ multiplex PCR, while the TCRdb copy is restricted to in-frame clones and leaves out a portion. V and J calls and clone size are copied from that table; D and trimming were computed from the DNA. Here the sample spans approximately 170,000 clones, around 85% being singletons. V lost 6 bases, J lost 3 bases, and 17 bases lay in between. In germline, CDR1 is LNHDA, CDR2 SQIVND (reference sequence). CDR3 length: 15 amino acids.

The TCR sequence derives from a woman in her seventies with acute or convalescent COVID-19. Source material: peripheral blood. The chain joins TRBV19 to TRBJ1-1; D remains ambiguous. CDR3 nucleotide sequence: TGTGCCAGTAGCCTCCTTGGTCTTGCGGACACTGAAGCTTTCTTT. Translation gives CASSLLGLADTEAFF.